The source of this TCR beta chain is a study of shared clonotypes between healthy human individuals. In the study overall: Each donor contributed plates that comprised three CD4 naive, three CD4 memory, two CD8 naive and one CD8 memory.

This clone appeared a few times. This CDR3 has 15 residues. Germline V gene sequence: CDR1 SEHNR, CDR2 FQNEAQ (reference sequence). V shed 5 bases and J 6 bases; nucleotides not matched to a gene: 12. Here immunoSEQ multiplex PCR was the method, and the copy in TCRdb shows in-frame clones only, minus some. The sample has 550,000 to 850,000 clones, approximately 72% seen once. This receptor was identified in a woman in her 30s in good health. Material: memory CD4+ T cells sorted from blood. Noted subset: CD45RA-negative fraction. V gene TRBV7-9 combines with J gene TRBJ2-7; TRBD1 matches at 8 bases. CDR3 DNA sequence: TGTGCCAGCAGCCTATGGACAGGGAAGTTCGGCGAGCAGTACTTC. It yields the protein CASSLWTGKFGEQYF. The full variable domain, rest sourced from reference TRBV7-9 and TRBJ2-7, is DTGVSQNPRHKITKRGQNVTFRCDPISEHNRLYWYRQTLGQGPEFLTYFQNEAQLEKSRLLSDRFSAERPKGSFSTLEIQRTEQGDSAMYLCASSLWTGKFGEQYFGPGTRLTVT.